The rows below give T cell receptor beta chains drawn from one sample of a study of post-analysis software for immune sequencing data. TCRdb analysed the PCR reads with MiXCR anew, one entry per CDR3 protein. The table records about 500,000 distinct CDR3 sequences, around 40% of them present only once. Sequenced material: blood. The receptors here all came from a girl under 18 with multiple sclerosis. CDR3s include the opening cysteine and the closing phenylalanine or tryptophan. A D gene is named only where the DNA matches it firmly. Expanded clones are given a class, and other clones once, few, many or no size at all.

clone_size: .
j_call: TRBJ1-4
v_call: TRBV7-3
d_call: TRBD1
cdr3_nt: TGTGCCAGCAGCCCGGGGACAGCTTCTAATGAAAAACTGTTTTTT
cdr3_aa: CASSPGTASNEKLFF

clone_size: .
j_call: TRBJ2-1
v_call: TRBV7-3
d_call: TRBD2
cdr3_nt: TGCGCCAGCAGCTTAATGGCGGGAGGTTCCTACAATGAGCAGTTCTTC
cdr3_aa: CASSLMAGGSYNEQFF

clone_size: few
j_call: TRBJ1-5
v_call: TRBV19
d_call: .
cdr3_nt: TGTGCCAGTAGTCTATTAGGCACTCAGCCCCAGCATTTT
cdr3_aa: CASSLLGTQPQHF

clone_size: .
j_call: TRBJ2-1
v_call: TRBV7-3
d_call: TRBD1
cdr3_nt: TGTGCCAGCAGCTCAAACAGGGGATTATTGAATGAGCAGTTCTTC
cdr3_aa: CASSSNRGLLNEQFF

clone_size: .
j_call: TRBJ2-5
v_call: TRBV28
d_call: TRBD2
cdr3_nt: TGTGCCAGCAGTCTACCAAAGCGGGAGAACCCGATGGAGACCCAGTACTTC
cdr3_aa: CASSLPKRENPMETQYF

clone_size: few
j_call: TRBJ1-1
v_call: TRBV25-1
d_call: TRBD1
cdr3_nt: TGTGCCAGCCGACAGGGAAACACTGAAGCTTTCTTT
cdr3_aa: CASRQGNTEAFF

clone_size: .
j_call: TRBJ2-7
v_call: TRBV12-3/TRBV12-4
d_call: TRBD1
cdr3_nt: TGTGCCAGCAGTTCGACAGGGACCACCTACGAGCAGTACTTC
cdr3_aa: CASSSTGTTYEQYF

clone_size: .
j_call: TRBJ1-6
v_call: TRBV6-5
d_call: .
cdr3_nt: TGTGCCAGCACTCCCATCTCAGGGTATAATTCACCCCTCCACTTT
cdr3_aa: CASTPISGYNSPLHF

clone_size: once
j_call: TRBJ2-1
v_call: TRBV4-1
d_call: TRBD2
cdr3_nt: TGCGCCAGCAGCCCCCGACTTAGCGGGAGGGATTACGATGAGCAGTTCTTC
cdr3_aa: CASSPRLSGRDYDEQFF

clone_size: few
j_call: TRBJ2-1
v_call: TRBV12-3/TRBV12-4
d_call: TRBD1
cdr3_nt: TGTGCCAGCAGTTTAATGAAGGCAGGGGGCCATGAGCAGTTCTTC
cdr3_aa: CASSLMKAGGHEQFF

clone_size: .
j_call: TRBJ2-3
v_call: TRBV4-1
d_call: TRBD2
cdr3_nt: TGCGCCAGCGGCCTTCGAGGGACTAGTGGGATGGCAGATACGCAGTATTTT
cdr3_aa: CASGLRGTSGMADTQYF

clone_size: .
j_call: TRBJ2-7
v_call: TRBV6-5
d_call: .
cdr3_nt: TGTGCCAGCAGTTCCAGCCCCCCCGAGCAGTACTTC
cdr3_aa: CASSSSPPEQYF

clone_size: few
j_call: TRBJ2-4
v_call: TRBV3-1
d_call: .
cdr3_nt: TGTGCCAGCAGCCAAGAATGGGGGGGGCAAAACATTCAGTACTTC
cdr3_aa: CASSQEWGGQNIQYF

clone_size: few
j_call: TRBJ1-1
v_call: TRBV20-1
d_call: .
cdr3_nt: TGCAGTGCGGAACTCTACCACACTGAAGCTTTCTTT
cdr3_aa: CSAELYHTEAFF